This T cell receptor (beta chain) was retrieved from a study of T cell changes during pregnancy in multiple sclerosis. Method: immunoSEQ multiplex PCR; TCRdb's copy keeps in-frame clones and lacks some. The top ten hold 2.5% of the sample, which has about 76,000 clones, roughly 93% seen once. The V gene's germline CDR1 is DFQATT and CDR2 SNEGSKA (reference sequence). V gave up 6 bases and J gave up 8 bases; unmatched junction bases: 6. The CDR3 spans 11 residues. There are a few counts of this clone. Material: peripheral blood, obtained in the second trimester of pregnancy. This clonotype was sampled from a female donor with multiple sclerosis, enrolled in a pregnancy study. This chain connects TRBV20-1 to TRBJ1-2; 7 positions match TRBD1. The CDR3 loop reads CSATGVGGYTF. The DNA for the CDR3 is TGCAGTGCAACAGGGGTGGGGGGCTACACCTTC.